The rows below give T cell receptor beta chains drawn from one sample of a study of T cells expressing NK-cell markers. TCRdb re-called the 5' RACE reads and shows each CDR3 protein once, DNA omitted. The sample spans 500,000 to 600,000 distinct CDR3 sequences; the ten largest clones claim around 3.3%. Sequencing used blood T cells: a sorted CD56 or NKG2C T cell subset, CD4+ or CD8+ T cells, or bulk PBMC T cells (not recorded which). Receptors were obtained from a man between 18 and 35 years old in good health. Both conserved end residues are part of each CDR3. Fields, in order: CDR3 length, J gene, V gene, CDR3 protein.

len: 13; j_gene: TRBJ2-5; v_gene: TRBV2; CDR3aa: CASSWERLETQYF
len: 18; j_gene: TRBJ2-4; v_gene: TRBV12-3/TRBV12-4; CDR3aa: CASSLVLGQDRAKNIQYF
len: 16; j_gene: TRBJ2-5; v_gene: TRBV14; CDR3aa: CASNPGTGTLQETQYF
len: 15; j_gene: TRBJ2-1; v_gene: TRBV7-9; CDR3aa: CASTAVGGLYNEQFF
len: 15; j_gene: TRBJ2-1; v_gene: TRBV5-1; CDR3aa: CASSLLTSGYNEQFF
len: 15; j_gene: TRBJ2-6; v_gene: TRBV19; CDR3aa: CASSRAHSGANVLTF
len: 13; j_gene: TRBJ2-1; v_gene: TRBV5-6; CDR3aa: CASSPGQGGEQFF
len: 15; j_gene: TRBJ2-3; v_gene: TRBV18; CDR3aa: CASSPAGRRTDTQYF
len: 12; j_gene: TRBJ1-5; v_gene: TRBV29-1; CDR3aa: CSTRTGDLSQHF
len: 14; j_gene: TRBJ2-7; v_gene: TRBV6-5; CDR3aa: CASTRRQGSYEQYF
len: 16; j_gene: TRBJ2-4; v_gene: TRBV5-1; CDR3aa: CASSAETGGPSNIQYF
len: 17; j_gene: TRBJ2-1; v_gene: TRBV20-1; CDR3aa: CSARDLLRGGGFDEQFF
len: 16; j_gene: TRBJ1-6; v_gene: TRBV7-9; CDR3aa: CASQGGDRIYNSPLHF
len: 12; j_gene: TRBJ2-1; v_gene: TRBV29-1; CDR3aa: CSVRSFYNEQFF
len: 15; j_gene: TRBJ2-1; v_gene: TRBV5-8; CDR3aa: CASSPEERVWNEQFF
len: 15; j_gene: TRBJ2-5; v_gene: TRBV5-1; CDR3aa: CASSRQGELQETQYF
len: 15; j_gene: TRBJ2-5; v_gene: TRBV10-3; CDR3aa: CAIRMGSGGEETQYF
len: 14; j_gene: TRBJ2-5; v_gene: TRBV18; CDR3aa: CASSPPSYRATQYF
len: 16; j_gene: TRBJ2-2; v_gene: TRBV25-1; CDR3aa: CASSGPGQGLSGELFF
len: 14; j_gene: TRBJ1-1; v_gene: TRBV4-3; CDR3aa: CASSQAHGRGEAFF
len: 13; j_gene: TRBJ1-5; v_gene: TRBV12-3/TRBV12-4; CDR3aa: CASRHRVEQPQHF
len: 13; j_gene: TRBJ2-1; v_gene: TRBV12-3/TRBV12-4; CDR3aa: CASSRTSGAEQFF
len: 15; j_gene: TRBJ2-3; v_gene: TRBV27; CDR3aa: CASSLSIADTDTQYF
len: 15; j_gene: TRBJ2-7; v_gene: TRBV5-1; CDR3aa: CASSLEGQEAYEQYF
len: 15; j_gene: TRBJ2-5; v_gene: TRBV20-1; CDR3aa: CSATMRGTIKETQYF
len: 17; j_gene: TRBJ2-3; v_gene: TRBV6-1; CDR3aa: CASRGFGLAGDTDTQYF
len: 14; j_gene: TRBJ2-7; v_gene: TRBV5-1; CDR3aa: CASSLDLTNYEQYF
len: 14; j_gene: TRBJ2-2; v_gene: TRBV12-3/TRBV12-4; CDR3aa: CASSYRGGGGELFF
len: 14; j_gene: TRBJ1-1; v_gene: TRBV7-2; CDR3aa: CASSLVGRGTEAFF
len: 14; j_gene: TRBJ2-5; v_gene: TRBV5-1; CDR3aa: CASSVAFLQETQYF
len: 15; j_gene: TRBJ2-5; v_gene: TRBV11-2; CDR3aa: CASSRRQDSPETQYF
len: 16; j_gene: TRBJ2-3; v_gene: TRBV11-2; CDR3aa: CASSSITGTASGTQYF
len: 18; j_gene: TRBJ2-3; v_gene: TRBV7-2; CDR3aa: CASSLARSSGVSTDTQYF
len: 12; j_gene: TRBJ1-2; v_gene: TRBV29-1; CDR3aa: CSVARPVDGYTF
len: 15; j_gene: TRBJ1-2; v_gene: TRBV27; CDR3aa: CASSSAGTGPKGYTF
len: 15; j_gene: TRBJ2-1; v_gene: TRBV20-1; CDR3aa: CSARGLGTSGNEQFF
len: 19; j_gene: TRBJ2-3; v_gene: TRBV6-5; CDR3aa: CASSYHPGVKQGEKDTQYF
len: 18; j_gene: TRBJ2-7; v_gene: TRBV4-1; CDR3aa: CASSQAGSPGQWIYEQYF
len: 12; j_gene: TRBJ1-1; v_gene: TRBV20-1; CDR3aa: CSASGGESEAFF
len: 16; j_gene: TRBJ2-3; v_gene: TRBV5-5; CDR3aa: CASSPPSGSGGGTQYF
len: 14; j_gene: TRBJ1-2; v_gene: TRBV15; CDR3aa: CATSRDARREGYTF
len: 15; j_gene: TRBJ1-6; v_gene: TRBV20-1; CDR3aa: CSAKTQGGSNSPLHF
len: 12; j_gene: TRBJ1-1; v_gene: TRBV6-6; CDR3aa: CASSRAGTEAFF
len: 16; j_gene: TRBJ2-3; v_gene: TRBV6-5; CDR3aa: CASSFGTSGTWHTQYF
len: 13; j_gene: TRBJ1-4; v_gene: TRBV29-1; CDR3aa: CSVGTVLDEKLFF
len: 17; j_gene: TRBJ2-1; v_gene: TRBV20-1; CDR3aa: CSARGPGLAGAYNEQFF
len: 14; j_gene: TRBJ2-7; v_gene: TRBV4-2; CDR3aa: CASSQTRGTKEQYF
len: 15; j_gene: TRBJ2-3; v_gene: TRBV7-9; CDR3aa: CASSPVVTSTDTQYF
len: 18; j_gene: TRBJ2-1; v_gene: TRBV12-3/TRBV12-4; CDR3aa: CASSGDLEREGAYNEQFF
len: 13; j_gene: TRBJ2-7; v_gene: TRBV6-5; CDR3aa: CANSRDRYNEQYF
len: 17; j_gene: TRBJ2-5; v_gene: TRBV7-2; CDR3aa: CASSLAPGQGSEETQYF
len: 14; j_gene: TRBJ2-1; v_gene: TRBV7-9; CDR3aa: CASSLAEVYNEQFF
len: 14; j_gene: TRBJ2-3; v_gene: TRBV7-8; CDR3aa: CASSLASYTDTQYF
len: 11; j_gene: TRBJ2-1; v_gene: TRBV20-1; CDR3aa: CSARFTDEQFF
len: 14; j_gene: TRBJ2-1; v_gene: TRBV9; CDR3aa: CASSVASVYNEQFF